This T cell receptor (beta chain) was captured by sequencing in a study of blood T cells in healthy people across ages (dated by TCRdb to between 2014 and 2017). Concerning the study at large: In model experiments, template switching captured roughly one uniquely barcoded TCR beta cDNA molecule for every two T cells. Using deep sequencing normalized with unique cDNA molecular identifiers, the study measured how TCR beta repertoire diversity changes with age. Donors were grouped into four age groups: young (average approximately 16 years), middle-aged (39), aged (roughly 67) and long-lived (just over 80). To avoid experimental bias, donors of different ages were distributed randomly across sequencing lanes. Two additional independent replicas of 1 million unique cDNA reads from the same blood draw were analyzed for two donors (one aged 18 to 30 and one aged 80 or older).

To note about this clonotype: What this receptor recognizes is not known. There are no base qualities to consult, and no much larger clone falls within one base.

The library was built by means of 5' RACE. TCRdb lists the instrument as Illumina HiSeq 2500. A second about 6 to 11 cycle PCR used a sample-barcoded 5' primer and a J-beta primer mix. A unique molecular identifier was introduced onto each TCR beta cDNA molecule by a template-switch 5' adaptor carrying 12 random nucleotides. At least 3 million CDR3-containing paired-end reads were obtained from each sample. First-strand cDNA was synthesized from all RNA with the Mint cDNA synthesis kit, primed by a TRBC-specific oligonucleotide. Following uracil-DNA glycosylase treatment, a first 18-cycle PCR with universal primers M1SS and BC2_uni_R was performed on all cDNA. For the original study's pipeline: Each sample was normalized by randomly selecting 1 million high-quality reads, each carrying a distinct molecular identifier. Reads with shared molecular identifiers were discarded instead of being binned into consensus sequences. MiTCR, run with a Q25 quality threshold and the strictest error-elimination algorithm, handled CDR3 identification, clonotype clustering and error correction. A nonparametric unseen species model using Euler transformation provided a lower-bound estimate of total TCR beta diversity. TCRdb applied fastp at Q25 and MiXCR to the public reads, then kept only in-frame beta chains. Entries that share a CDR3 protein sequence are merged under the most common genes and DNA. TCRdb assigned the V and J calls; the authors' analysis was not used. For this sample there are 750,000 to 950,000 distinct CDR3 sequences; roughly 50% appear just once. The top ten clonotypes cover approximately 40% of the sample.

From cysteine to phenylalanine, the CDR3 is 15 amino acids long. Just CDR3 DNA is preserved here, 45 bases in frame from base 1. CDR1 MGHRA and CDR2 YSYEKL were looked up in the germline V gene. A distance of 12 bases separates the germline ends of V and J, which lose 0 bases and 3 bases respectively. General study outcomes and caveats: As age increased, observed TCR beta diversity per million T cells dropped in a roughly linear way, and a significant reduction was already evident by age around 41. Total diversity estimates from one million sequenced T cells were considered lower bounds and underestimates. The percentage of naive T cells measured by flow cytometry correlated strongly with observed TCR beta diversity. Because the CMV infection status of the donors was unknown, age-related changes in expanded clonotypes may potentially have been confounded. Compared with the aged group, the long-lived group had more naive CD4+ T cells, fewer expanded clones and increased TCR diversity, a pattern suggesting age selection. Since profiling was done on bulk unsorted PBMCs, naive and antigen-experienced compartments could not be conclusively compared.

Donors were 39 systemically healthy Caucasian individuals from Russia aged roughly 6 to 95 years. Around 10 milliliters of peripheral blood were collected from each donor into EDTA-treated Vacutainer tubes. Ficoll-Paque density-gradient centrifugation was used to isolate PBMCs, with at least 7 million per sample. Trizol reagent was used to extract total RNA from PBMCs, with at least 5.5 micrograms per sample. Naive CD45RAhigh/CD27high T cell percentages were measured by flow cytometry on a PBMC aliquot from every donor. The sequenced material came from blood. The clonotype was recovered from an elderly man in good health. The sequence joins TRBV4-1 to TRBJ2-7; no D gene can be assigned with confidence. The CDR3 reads CASSQESSGDYEQYF. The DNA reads TGCGCCAGCAGCCAAGAGTCATCCGGAGACTACGAGCAGTACTTC.